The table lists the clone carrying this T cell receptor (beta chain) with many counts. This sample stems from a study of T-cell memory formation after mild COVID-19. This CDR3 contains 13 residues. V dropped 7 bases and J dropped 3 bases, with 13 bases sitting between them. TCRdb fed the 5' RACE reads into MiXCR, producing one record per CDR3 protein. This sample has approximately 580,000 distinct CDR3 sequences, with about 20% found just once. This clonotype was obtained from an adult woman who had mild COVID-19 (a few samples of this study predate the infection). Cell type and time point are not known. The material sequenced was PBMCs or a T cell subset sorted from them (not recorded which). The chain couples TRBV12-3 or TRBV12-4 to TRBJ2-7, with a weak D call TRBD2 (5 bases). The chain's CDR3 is CASKLGSIYEQYF. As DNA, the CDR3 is TGTGCCAGCAAGCTTGGGAGTATCTACGAGCAGTACTTC.